This T cell receptor (beta chain) was recovered during a study of blood T cell repertoires in COVID-19 (dated by TCRdb to the early 2020s). For the study in its entirety: Recovered participants in ImmuneRACE Cohort 3 were defined as having two consecutive negative NP/OP PCR tests, clearance from a healthcare professional, or resolution of symptoms. The collaborator samples originated in the United States, Italy and Spain and spanned the acute and convalescent phases of COVID-19. The material from the prospective study consisted of cDNA or gDNA derived from T cells, B-cell-depleted T cells, or PBMCs. Deeply sampled blood TCRbeta repertoires from subjects exposed to, actively infected with, or recovered from COVID-19 were included in the dataset. A freely available public database, intended as a resource for researchers studying the immune response to SARS-CoV-2, is where the repertoires were released. Samples were obtained from the ongoing ImmuneRACE study (first 160 participants) and from 950 to 1,500 subjects provided by 6 global collaborators. Nearly every sample came with metadata listing a de-identified subject ID, COVID-19 status, age in years and sex. Where HLA class I and class II types were available, the types were taken from metadata supplied by the sample provider, not from assay-based typing.

The immunoSEQ Assay, a bias-controlled multiplex PCR, was used to amplify TCRbeta CDR3 regions from genomic DNA. Per the source publication's procedure: The number of nucleated cells in each sample was estimated by amplification of reference gene primers within the assay. To quantify the absolute abundance of each unique TCRbeta CDR3 rearrangement, sequence reads were collapsed and filtered. For each sample, productive Simpson clonality was calculated by taking the square root of Simpson's diversity index across productive rearrangements. In its TCRdb copy, this immuneACCESS table keeps in-frame sequences only and misses some clones. Where compared with another copy, unresolved V genes explain less than half of these, and the others have no known cause. V and J calls and clone size come straight from that table; D and trimming were deduced from the DNA. The sample table contains a few hundred thousand clones; only one count was recorded for around 87% of them. The ten largest clonotypes hold roughly 2% of the sample.

Study-wide findings and limitations: How much clinical and demographic metadata was included differed by source and by participant, and the metadata was provided uncurated.

Comment on this clone: Its recognized antigen is unknown. No clone much larger than this one lies a single base away; base qualities are absent.

In the prospective study, participants were about 18 to 89 years old, resided in about 25 geographic areas of the United States, and were enrolled through a virtual design. To assign participants to cohorts, the prospective study relied on clinical history that participants themselves reported in a screening survey and a study questionnaire. In the prospective study, mobile phlebotomists collected whole blood, serum and a nasopharyngeal or oropharyngeal swab from each participant. Prospective study participants could optionally give additional blood draws and questionnaires over a roughly 2-month period. Before DNA extraction, blood samples from the prospective study were shipped at room temperature or frozen. In the germline V gene (reference sequence), CDR1 corresponds to SEHNR and CDR2 to FQNEAQ. Including the terminal cysteine and phenylalanine, the CDR3 comprises 15 residues. Only the CDR3 part of the read is kept: 45 bases, read in frame from the first base. Trimming removed 0 bases from V and 5 bases from J; the gene matches leave 4 bases unexplained.

The sequencing input was PBMCs or T cells enriched from blood (not recorded which). The sequence joins TRBV7-9 to TRBJ2-5; 9 nucleotides in the junction match TRBD2. The sequence was collected from a man between 40 and 49 years old in a cohort exposed to, infected with or recovered from COVID-19 (not recorded which). The CDR3 is CASSLAAGGEETQYF. Read as DNA, the sequence is TGTGCCAGCAGCTTAGCGGCGGGGGGGGAGGAGACCCAGTACTTC.